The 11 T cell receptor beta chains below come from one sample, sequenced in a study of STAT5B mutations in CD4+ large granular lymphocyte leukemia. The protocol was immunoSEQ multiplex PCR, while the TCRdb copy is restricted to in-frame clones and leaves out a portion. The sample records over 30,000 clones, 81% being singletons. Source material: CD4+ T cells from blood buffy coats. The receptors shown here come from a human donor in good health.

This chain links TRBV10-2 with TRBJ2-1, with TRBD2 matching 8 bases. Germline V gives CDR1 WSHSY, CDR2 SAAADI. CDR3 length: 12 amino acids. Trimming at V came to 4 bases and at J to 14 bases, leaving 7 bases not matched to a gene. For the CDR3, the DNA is TGCGCCAGCAGTGCACCCGGGGGGGGTAAGTTCTTC. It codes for CASSAPGGGKFF.

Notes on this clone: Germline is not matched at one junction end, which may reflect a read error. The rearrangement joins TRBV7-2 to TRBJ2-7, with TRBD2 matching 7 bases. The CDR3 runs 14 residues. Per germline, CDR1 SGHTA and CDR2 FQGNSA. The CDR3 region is CASREAGPTYGQYF. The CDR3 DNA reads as TGTGCCAGCAGGGAAGCGGGACCAACCTACGGGCAGTACTTC.

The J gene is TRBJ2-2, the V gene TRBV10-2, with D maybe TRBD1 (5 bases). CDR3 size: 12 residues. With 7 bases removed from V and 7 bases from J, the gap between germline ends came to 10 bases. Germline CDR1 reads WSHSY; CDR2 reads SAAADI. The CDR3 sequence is CASTSGNGELFF. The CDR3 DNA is TGCGCCAGCACATCAGGGAACGGGGAGCTGTTTTTT.

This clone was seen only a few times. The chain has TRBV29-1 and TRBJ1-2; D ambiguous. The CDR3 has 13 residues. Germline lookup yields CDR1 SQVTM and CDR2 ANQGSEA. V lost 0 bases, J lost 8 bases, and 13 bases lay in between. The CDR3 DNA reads TGCAGCGTTGAAGATTTGAGAGGGTCCGGCTACACCTTC. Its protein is CSVEDLRGSGYTF.

The DNA for the CDR3 is TGCGCCAGCAGCATCGGGACTAGCGGGGGGGGCAATGAGCAGTTCTTC. This encodes CASSIGTSGGGNEQFF. V gene TRBV5-1 combines with J gene TRBJ2-1; 16 nucleotides match TRBD2. Germline values: CDR1 SGHRS, CDR2 YFSETQ. There are 16 residues in the CDR3. Trimming at V came to 4 bases and at J to 6 bases, leaving 4 bases not matched to a gene.

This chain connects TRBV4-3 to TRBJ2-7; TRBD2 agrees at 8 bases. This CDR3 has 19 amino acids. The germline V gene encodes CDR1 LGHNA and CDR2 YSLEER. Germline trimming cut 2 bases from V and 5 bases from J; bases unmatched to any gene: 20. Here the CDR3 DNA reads TGCGCCAGCAGCCAAAATTCCCTCCCTGGGGGACTAGGAGGGGACGAGCAGTACTTC. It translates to CASSQNSLPGGLGGDEQYF.

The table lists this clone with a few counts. Here the CDR3 reads CASSATGGEQYF. The DNA of the CDR3 is TGTGCCAGCAGCGCGACAGGGGGCGAGCAGTACTTC. The rearrangement uses TRBV28 and TRBJ2-7; 9 nucleotides line up with TRBD1. The J segment lost 6 bases and the V segment lost 6 bases, leaving 3 bases of the junction unmatched. The germline V gene encodes CDR1 MDHEN and CDR2 SYDVKM. The CDR3 has 12 amino acids.

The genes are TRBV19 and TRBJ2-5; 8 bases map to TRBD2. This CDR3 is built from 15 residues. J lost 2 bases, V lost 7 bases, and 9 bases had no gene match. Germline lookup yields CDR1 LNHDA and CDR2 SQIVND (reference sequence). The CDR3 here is CASKSRTSSQETQYF. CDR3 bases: TGTGCCAGTAAGTCGCGGACTAGCAGTCAAGAGACCCAGTACTTC.

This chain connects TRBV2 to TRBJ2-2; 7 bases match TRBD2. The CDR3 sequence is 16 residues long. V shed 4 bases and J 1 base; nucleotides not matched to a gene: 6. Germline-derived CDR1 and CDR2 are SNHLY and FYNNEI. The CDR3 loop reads CASSGVGGGNTGELFF. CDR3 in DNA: TGTGCCAGCAGTGGAGTAGGCGGGGGGAACACCGGGGAGCTGTTTTTT.

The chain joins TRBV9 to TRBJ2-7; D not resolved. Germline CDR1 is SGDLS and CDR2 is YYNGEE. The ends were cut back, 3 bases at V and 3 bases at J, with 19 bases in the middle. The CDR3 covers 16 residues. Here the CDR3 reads CASSEGIGSVGYEQYF. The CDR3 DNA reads TGTGCCAGCAGCGAGGGCATAGGGTCGGTGGGCTACGAGCAGTACTTC.

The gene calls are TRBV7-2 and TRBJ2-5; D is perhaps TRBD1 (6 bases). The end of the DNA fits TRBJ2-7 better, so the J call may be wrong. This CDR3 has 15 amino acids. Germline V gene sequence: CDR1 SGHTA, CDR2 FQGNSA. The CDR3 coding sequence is TGTGCCAGCAGCTTCCGCACGAGGACAGAGTACGAGCAGTACTTC. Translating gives CASSFRTRTEYEQYF.